This T cell receptor beta chain was captured in a study of T cell responses to AZD1222 COVID-19 vaccine. Profiled with immunoSEQ multiplex PCR; TCRdb holds only in-frame clones, not every one. The sample carries approximately 130,000 clones, about nine tenths recorded once. V was clipped by 6 bases and J by 6 bases, with 14 bases between them. Germline V gene lookup returns CDR1 LNHDA and CDR2 SQIVND (reference sequence). CDR3 length: 13 residues. Findings and limits, study-wide: Clonal diversity may have been underestimated, and the donors were mostly white British, with more females than males. Of the AZD1222 recipients, only 5 to 7 were seropositive at baseline.

Timing groups of about 4 and about 12 weeks for second doses were pooled. With regard to this clone: Antigen unknown.

Sequences were derived from peripheral blood, sampled 28 days after the second AZD1222 dose. The rearrangement joins TRBV19 to TRBJ1-2, with D hard to call. This receptor was taken from an adult who received the AZD1222 COVID-19 vaccine. The CDR3 loop reads CASSQGWTDGYTF. DNA for the CDR3: TGTGCCAGTAGCCAAGGATGGACGGATGGCTACACCTTC.